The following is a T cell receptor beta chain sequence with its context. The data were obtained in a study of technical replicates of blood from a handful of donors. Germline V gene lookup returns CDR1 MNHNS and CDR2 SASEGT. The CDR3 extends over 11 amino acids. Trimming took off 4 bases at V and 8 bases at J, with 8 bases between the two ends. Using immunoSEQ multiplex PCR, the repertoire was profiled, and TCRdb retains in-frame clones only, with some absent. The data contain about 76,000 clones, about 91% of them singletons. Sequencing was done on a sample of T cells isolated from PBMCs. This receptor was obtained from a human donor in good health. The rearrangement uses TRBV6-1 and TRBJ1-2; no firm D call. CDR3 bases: TGTGCCAGCAGTGTCCGGGGAGGCTACACCTTC. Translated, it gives CASSVRGGYTF.